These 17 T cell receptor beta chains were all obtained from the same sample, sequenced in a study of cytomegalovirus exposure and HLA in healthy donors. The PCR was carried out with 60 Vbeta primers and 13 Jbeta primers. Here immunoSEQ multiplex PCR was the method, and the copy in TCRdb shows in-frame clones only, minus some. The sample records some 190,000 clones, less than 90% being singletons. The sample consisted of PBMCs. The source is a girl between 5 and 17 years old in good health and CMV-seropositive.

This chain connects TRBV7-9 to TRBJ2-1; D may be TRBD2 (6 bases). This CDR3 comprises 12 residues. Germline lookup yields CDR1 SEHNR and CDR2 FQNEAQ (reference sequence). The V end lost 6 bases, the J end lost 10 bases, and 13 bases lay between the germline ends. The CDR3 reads CASRAAGMEQFF. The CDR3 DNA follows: TGTGCCAGCAGGGCTGCGGGAATGGAGCAGTTCTTC.

The CDR3 DNA reads as TGTGCCAGCAGCGTGGGGGGTGCGATCTACGAGCAGTACTTC. Its translation is CASSVGGAIYEQYF. The rearrangement joins TRBV9 to TRBJ2-7; maybe TRBD2 (6 bases). Trimming cost V 2 bases and J 3 bases, with 12 bases left between them. The CDR3 sequence is 14 residues long. Germline CDR1 reads SGDLS; CDR2 reads YYNGEE.

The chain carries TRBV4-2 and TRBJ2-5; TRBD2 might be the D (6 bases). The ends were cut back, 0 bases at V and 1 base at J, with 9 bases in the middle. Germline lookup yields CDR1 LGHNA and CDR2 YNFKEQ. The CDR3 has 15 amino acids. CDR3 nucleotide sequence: TGTGCCAGCAGCCAAGATAGGGACTTCCAAGAGACCCAGTACTTC. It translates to CASSQDRDFQETQYF.

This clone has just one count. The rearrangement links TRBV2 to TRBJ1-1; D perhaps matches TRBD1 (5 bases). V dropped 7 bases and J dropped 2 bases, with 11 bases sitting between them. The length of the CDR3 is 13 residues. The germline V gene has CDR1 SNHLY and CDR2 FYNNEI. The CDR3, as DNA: TGTGCCAGCACTTGGACAAGAAACACTGAAGCTTTCTTT. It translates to CASTWTRNTEAFF.

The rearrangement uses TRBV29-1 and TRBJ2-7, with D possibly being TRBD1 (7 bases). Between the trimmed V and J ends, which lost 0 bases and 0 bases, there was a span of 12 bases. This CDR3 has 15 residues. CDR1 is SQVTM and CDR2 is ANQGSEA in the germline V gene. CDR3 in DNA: TGCAGCGTTGAAGAGGAGGGACAGCTCTCCTACGAGCAGTACTTC. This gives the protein CSVEEEGQLSYEQYF.

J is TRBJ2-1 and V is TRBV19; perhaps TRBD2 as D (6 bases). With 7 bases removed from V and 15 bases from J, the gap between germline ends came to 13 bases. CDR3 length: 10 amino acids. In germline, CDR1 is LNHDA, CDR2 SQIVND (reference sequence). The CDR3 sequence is CASKRDFLFF. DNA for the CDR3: TGTGCCAGTAAACGGGACTTTCTGTTCTTC.

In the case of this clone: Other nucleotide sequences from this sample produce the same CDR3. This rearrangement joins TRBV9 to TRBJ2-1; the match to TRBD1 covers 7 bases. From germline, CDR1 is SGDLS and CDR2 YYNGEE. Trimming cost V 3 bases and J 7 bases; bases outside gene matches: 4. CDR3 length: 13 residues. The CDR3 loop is CASSAGTVNEQFF. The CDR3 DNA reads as TGTGCCAGCAGCGCCGGGACAGTGAATGAGCAGTTCTTC.

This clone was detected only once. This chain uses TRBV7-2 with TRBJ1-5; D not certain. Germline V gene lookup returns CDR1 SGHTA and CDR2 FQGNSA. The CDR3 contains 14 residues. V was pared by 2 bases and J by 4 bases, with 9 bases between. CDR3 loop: CASSLLDGNQPQHF. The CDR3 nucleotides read TGTGCCAGCAGCTTACTTGACGGGAATCAGCCCCAGCATTTT.

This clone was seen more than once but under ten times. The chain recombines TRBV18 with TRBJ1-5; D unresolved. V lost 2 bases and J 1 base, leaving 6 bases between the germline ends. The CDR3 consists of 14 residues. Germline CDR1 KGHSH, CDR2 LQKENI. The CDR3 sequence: CASSPSGSNQPQHF. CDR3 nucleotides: TGTGCCAGCTCACCATCCGGGAGCAATCAGCCCCAGCATTTT.

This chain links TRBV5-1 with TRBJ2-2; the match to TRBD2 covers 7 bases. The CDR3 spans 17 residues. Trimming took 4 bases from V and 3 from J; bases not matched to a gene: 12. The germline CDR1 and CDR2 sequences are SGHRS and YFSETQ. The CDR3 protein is CASSRGLKGRDTGELFF. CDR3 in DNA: TGCGCCAGCAGCAGGGGACTAAAGGGCCGCGACACCGGGGAGCTGTTTTTT.

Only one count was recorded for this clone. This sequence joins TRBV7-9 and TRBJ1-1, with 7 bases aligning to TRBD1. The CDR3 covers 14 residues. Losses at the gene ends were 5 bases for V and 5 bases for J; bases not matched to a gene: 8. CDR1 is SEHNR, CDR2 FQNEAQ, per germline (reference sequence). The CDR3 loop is CASSEQGRRTEAFF. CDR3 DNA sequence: TGTGCCAGCAGCGAACAGGGGAGAAGGACTGAAGCTTTCTTT. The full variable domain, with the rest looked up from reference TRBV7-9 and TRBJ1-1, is DTGVSQNPRHKITKRGQNVTFRCDPISEHNRLYWYRQTLGQGPEFLTYFQNEAQLEKSRLLSDRFSAERPKGSFSTLEIQRTEQGDSAMYLCASSEQGRRTEAFFGQGTRLTVV.

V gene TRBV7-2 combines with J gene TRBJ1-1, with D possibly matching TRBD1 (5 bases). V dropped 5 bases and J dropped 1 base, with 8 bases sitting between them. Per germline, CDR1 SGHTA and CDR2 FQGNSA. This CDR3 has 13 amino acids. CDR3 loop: CASSIQENTEAFF. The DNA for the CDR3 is TGTGCCAGCAGCATACAGGAGAACACTGAAGCTTTCTTT.

In DNA, the CDR3 is TGTGCCAGCAGCTACACCGGGACAGGGTACTACGAGCAGTACTTC. Amino acid sequence: CASSYTGTGYYEQYF. This chain connects TRBV7-2 to TRBJ2-7; TRBD1 agrees at 9 bases. CDR1 is SGHTA, CDR2 FQGNSA, per germline. J was trimmed by 3 bases and V by 4 bases; bases with no gene match: 7. This CDR3 has 15 residues.

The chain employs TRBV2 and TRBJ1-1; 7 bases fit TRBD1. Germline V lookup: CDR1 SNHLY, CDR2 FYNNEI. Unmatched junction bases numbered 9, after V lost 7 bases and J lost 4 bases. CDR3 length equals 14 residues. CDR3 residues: CASTNRGRRTEAFF. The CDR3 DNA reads TGTGCCAGCACGAACAGGGGAAGGCGCACTGAAGCTTTCTTT.

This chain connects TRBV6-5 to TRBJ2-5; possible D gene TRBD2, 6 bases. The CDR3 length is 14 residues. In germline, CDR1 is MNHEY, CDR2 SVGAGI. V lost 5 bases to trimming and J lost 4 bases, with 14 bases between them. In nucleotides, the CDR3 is TGTGCCAGCAGTACGCGACGGGGGACAGAGACCCAGTACTTC. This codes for CASSTRRGTETQYF.

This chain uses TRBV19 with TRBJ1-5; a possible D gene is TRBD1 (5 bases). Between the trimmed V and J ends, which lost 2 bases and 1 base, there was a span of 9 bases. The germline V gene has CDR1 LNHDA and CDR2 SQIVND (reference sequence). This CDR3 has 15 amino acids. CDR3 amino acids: CASSILGQSNQPQHF. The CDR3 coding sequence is TGTGCCAGTAGTATATTAGGACAAAGCAATCAGCCCCAGCATTTT. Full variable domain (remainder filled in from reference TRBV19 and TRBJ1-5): DGGITQSPKYLFRKEGQNVTLSCEQNLNHDAMYWYRQDPGQGLRLIYYSQIVNDFQKGDIAEGYSVSREKKESFPLTVTSAQKNPTAFYLCASSILGQSNQPQHFGDGTRLSIL.

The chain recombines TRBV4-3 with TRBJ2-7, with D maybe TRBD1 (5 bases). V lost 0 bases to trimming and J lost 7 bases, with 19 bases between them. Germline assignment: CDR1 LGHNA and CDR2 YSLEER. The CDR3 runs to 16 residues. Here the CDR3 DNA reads TGCGCCAGCAGCCAAGATTCAGGTCAGGGTCCTCGGGAGCAGTACTTC. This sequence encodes CASSQDSGQGPREQYF.